This is a list of T cell receptor beta chains from one sample in a study of PD-L1 blockade in urothelial cancer. Sequencing used immunoSEQ multiplex PCR; TCRdb keeps in-frame clones, though not all of them. The data show about 110,000 clones, with approximately 86% seen just once and roughly 2.3% held by the top ten. Here the sequenced sample was PBMCs, taken around atezolizumab (anti-PD-L1) treatment. Receptors originate from a man aged 50 to 60 with urothelial cancer. CDR3s include the opening cysteine and the closing phenylalanine or tryptophan. Each record gives: J gene, clone size, D gene, V gene, CDR3 DNA, CDR3 protein. The D gene is left open where the match is weak. Not every row has a clone size; where given, it reads once, few, many or a size class.

TRBJ1-6	.	.	TRBV5-4	TGTGCCAGCACCCCAGGGGTTGACTATAATTCACCCCTCCACTTT	CASTPGVDYNSPLHF
TRBJ2-7	.	.	TRBV28	TGTGCCAGCAGTTTACCCCTCTACGAGCAGTACTTC	CASSLPLYEQYF
TRBJ1-4	.	.	TRBV18	TGTGCCAGCTCACCACCGATAAGCCGGGAAAAACTGTTTTTT	CASSPPISREKLFF
TRBJ2-7	.	.	TRBV28	TGTGCCAGCAGACGACCGGGACTGATCTACGAGCAGTACTTC	CASRRPGLIYEQYF
TRBJ2-1	.	.	TRBV2	TGTGCCAGCCAATTTACAGGGTACAATGAGCAGTTCTTC	CASQFTGYNEQFF
TRBJ2-5	.	.	TRBV15	TGTGCCACCAGCAGAGATCTAGCAGGAGAGACCCAGTACTTC	CATSRDLAGETQYF
TRBJ1-5	once	TRBD1	TRBV28	TGTGCCAGCAGTGTACAGGGGGCCAGTCAGCCCCAGCATTTT	CASSVQGASQPQHF
TRBJ1-3	.	.	TRBV30	TGTGCCTGGAGTGTAGGAGAGCCAGGGGTTGGAAACACCATATATTTT	CAWSVGEPGVGNTIYF
TRBJ2-5	.	.	TRBV9	TGTGCCAGCAGCGCCAGGGGTTTTGGCCTAGAGACCCAGTACTTC	CASSARGFGLETQYF
TRBJ1-6	.	TRBD1	TRBV19	TGTGCCAGTAGTTATGGGACAGGGAATAATTCACCCCTCCACTTT	CASSYGTGNNSPLHF
TRBJ1-4	.	.	TRBV15	TGTGCCACCAGCAGAGATCCCGGACAATACAATGAAAAACTGTTTTTT	CATSRDPGQYNEKLFF
TRBJ2-7	.	TRBD1	TRBV6-1	TGTGCCAGCAGACAGGGGGCTTCCTACGAGCAGTACTTC	CASRQGASYEQYF
TRBJ2-2	.	.	TRBV6-5	TGTGCCAGCAGTTACTCCGGGTTAGTCACCGGGGAGCTGTTTTTT	CASSYSGLVTGELFF
TRBJ2-3	few	.	TRBV2	TGTGCCAGCAGTGAGGGGGCCGAGACGGATACGCAGTATTTT	CASSEGAETDTQYF
TRBJ2-3	.	.	TRBV9	TGTGCCAGCATAATATGGGAGGCAGATACGCAGTATTTT	CASIIWEADTQYF
TRBJ2-3	.	TRBD2	TRBV18	TGTGCCAGCTCACAACGACTAGCGGGAGTGGCAGATACGCAGTATTTT	CASSQRLAGVADTQYF
TRBJ2-6	.	.	TRBV14	TGTGCCAGCAGCATAGGGGGTTACTCTGGGGCCAACGTCCTGACTTTC	CASSIGGYSGANVLTF
TRBJ2-3	.	.	TRBV2	TGTGCCAGCAGCAAAATTAAGTGGGTCGGGATGTCGGATACGCAGTATTTT	CASSKIKWVGMSDTQYF
TRBJ2-1	.	TRBD2	TRBV5-1	TGCGCCAGCAGCGCGGTACTAGCGGGAAACAATGAGCAGTTCTTC	CASSAVLAGNNEQFF
TRBJ2-7	.	.	TRBV14	TGTGCCAGCAGCCAAGTGATGGGGGGGCACTACGAGCAGTACTTC	CASSQVMGGHYEQYF
TRBJ1-2	.	.	TRBV6-5	TGTGCCAGCAGTTACCAGACTAACTATGGCTACACCTTC	CASSYQTNYGYTF
TRBJ2-7	once	TRBD2	TRBV7-9	TGTGCCAGCAGCTTCGGCGGGAGCTACGAGCAGTACTTC	CASSFGGSYEQYF
TRBJ1-2	.	TRBD1	TRBV5-8	TGTGCCAGCAGCACAGGACAGGGTTTTGGCTACACCTTC	CASSTGQGFGYTF
TRBJ2-1	once	.	TRBV28	TGTGCCAGCAGTGGCAACAGGGCCCCCCGGTTCTTC	CASSGNRAPRFF
TRBJ1-1	.	.	TRBV7-7	TGTGCTAGCAGCTTCGGCAGGTGGGGGGGAAAGAGGAACACTGAAGCTTTCTTT	CASSFGRWGGKRNTEAFF
TRBJ1-2	.	.	TRBV18	TGTGCCAGCTCATCGCAGGACACCTCAGTAGGCTACACCTTC	CASSSQDTSVGYTF
TRBJ2-7	.	.	TRBV7-2	TGTGCCAGCAGTTCCCTGGCAACCCACGAGCAGTACTTC	CASSSLATHEQYF
TRBJ2-7	.	TRBD2	TRBV5-6	TGTGCCAGCAGCCCGGGGGTCGGGGGGAACGAGCAGTACTTC	CASSPGVGGNEQYF
TRBJ1-1	.	TRBD1	TRBV28	TGTGCCAGCAGTCCAGGGGGTTGGACTGAAGCTTTCTTT	CASSPGGWTEAFF
TRBJ1-1	.	.	TRBV28	TGTGCCAGCAACGCCAGGACACCTGAAGCTTTCTTT	CASNARTPEAFF
TRBJ1-5	.	.	TRBV19	TGTGCCAGTAGCCCGATTGGGCCTCATCAGCCCCAGCATTTT	CASSPIGPHQPQHF
TRBJ2-3	.	TRBD2	TRBV18	TGTGCCAGCTCTCAAGCAGTAGCGGGGGGCACAGATACGCAGTATTTT	CASSQAVAGGTDTQYF
TRBJ2-2	few	TRBD1	TRBV4-1	TGCGCCAGCAGCCATCCCCGAGGGGACAGTCTGCGGGCCGGGGAGCTGTTTTTT	CASSHPRGDSLRAGELFF
TRBJ2-7	.	TRBD2	TRBV10-3	TGTGCCATCAGGAGCGGGGGGAGCTCCTACGAGCAGTACTTC	CAIRSGGSSYEQYF
TRBJ1-5	.	.	TRBV18	TGTGCCAGCTCACCGACTTTTAGCAATCAGCCCCAGCATTTT	CASSPTFSNQPQHF
TRBJ2-2	.	.	TRBV4-1	TGCGCCAGCAGCCTTCGGGACACCTCAAACACCGGGGAGCTGTTTTTT	CASSLRDTSNTGELFF
TRBJ1-2	.	TRBD1	TRBV19	TGTGCCACCGAGGACAGGCTCTATGGCTACACCTTC	CATEDRLYGYTF
TRBJ2-7	.	.	TRBV11-2	TGTGCCAGCCGAGGGAACGAGCAGTACTTC	CASRGNEQYF
TRBJ1-2	.	.	TRBV5-6	TGTGCCAGCAGCTGGACAGCGGACGGCTATGGCTACACCTTC	CASSWTADGYGYTF
TRBJ2-7	.	.	TRBV28	TGTGCCAGTTCCATTCAGCGCTTTACCTACGAGCAGTACTTC	CASSIQRFTYEQYF
TRBJ2-1	.	TRBD1	TRBV25-1	TGTGCCAGCAGATCGACAGGGGGGTCCTACAATGAGCAGTTCTTC	CASRSTGGSYNEQFF
TRBJ2-3	.	TRBD2	TRBV13	TGTGCCAGCAGCTTGACTAGCGGAAGCACAGATACGCAGTATTTT	CASSLTSGSTDTQYF
TRBJ1-2	.	.	TRBV19	TGTGCCAGTAGTACCCGACGCATCCTCGAGGGTGGCTACACCTTC	CASSTRRILEGGYTF
TRBJ2-7	.	TRBD2	TRBV6-1	TGTGCCAGCCTTCGTGGGGGGACTAGCTACGAGCAGTACTTC	CASLRGGTSYEQYF
TRBJ2-2	.	.	TRBV28	TGTGCCAGTAAGCAATCGGGGTCGAACACCGGGGAGCTGTTTTTT	CASKQSGSNTGELFF
TRBJ2-2	many	.	TRBV5-1	TGCGCCAGCAGCTTCGGCGGTACGAACACCGGGGAGCTGTTTTTT	CASSFGGTNTGELFF
TRBJ1-2	.	TRBD1	TRBV6-6	TGTGCCAGCAGTTACGCAGGGGGCTTGGGTAACTATGGCTACACCTTC	CASSYAGGLGNYGYTF
TRBJ2-5	.	.	TRBV9	TGTGCCAGCGGCGTAGGCACGGTCCAAGAGACCCAGTACTTC	CASGVGTVQETQYF
TRBJ2-7	once	.	TRBV6-6	TGTGCCAGCAGCCCCTTCTCCTACGAGCAGTACTTC	CASSPFSYEQYF
TRBJ2-7	.	TRBD2	TRBV5-1	TGCGCCAGCAGCTTGGGAACTAGCGGGAGCTCCTACGAGCAGTACTTC	CASSLGTSGSSYEQYF
TRBJ2-7	few	TRBD1	TRBV9	TGTGCCAGCAGCGGGACCGGGACAGGTTCCTACGAGCAGTACTTC	CASSGTGTGSYEQYF
TRBJ2-3	.	TRBD2	TRBV9	TGTGCCAGCAGCGTACTAGCGGGCACAGATACGCAGTATTTT	CASSVLAGTDTQYF
TRBJ1-2	.	TRBD1	TRBV28	TGTGCCAGCAGACAGGGGGCAATCGATGGCTACACCTTC	CASRQGAIDGYTF